This passage covers 11 T cell receptor beta chains from one sample sequenced in a study of shared clonotypes between healthy human individuals. This table comes from immunoSEQ multiplex PCR, and its TCRdb copy is limited to in-frame clones, with some not included. The sample has hundreds of thousands of clones; about 96% are singletons. The sequencing input was naive CD4+ T cells sorted from blood. Subset denoted: CD45RA+ positively selected. These receptors originate from a woman between 25 and 40 years old in good health.

This chain uses TRBV28 with TRBJ2-3; D gene unclear. The germline V gene encodes CDR1 MDHEN and CDR2 SYDVKM. Trimming took 2 bases from V and 5 from J, leaving 20 bases between them. The CDR3 contains 17 residues. CDR3 bases: TGTGCCAGCAGTTTAACTTTTGGTCGCGGAACTGAAGATACGCAGTATTTT. Translated, it gives CASSLTFGRGTEDTQYF. Full variable domain (remainder filled in from reference TRBV28 and TRBJ2-3): DVKVTQSSRYLVKRTGEKVFLECVQDMDHENMFWYRQDPGLGLRLIYFSYDVKMKEKGDIPEGYSVSREKKERFSLILESASTNQTSMYLCASSLTFGRGTEDTQYFGPGTRLTVL.

V and J are TRBV25-1 and TRBJ2-7, with 8 bases fitting TRBD1. With V trimmed by 1 base and J by 3 bases, 8 bases remained unmatched. The CDR3 sequence is 16 residues long. Germline V gene lookup returns CDR1 MGHDK and CDR2 SYGVNS. The DNA of the CDR3 is TGTGCCAGCAGTGAATCAGGACAGGGCATGGACTACGAGCAGTACTTC. Its translation is CASSESGQGMDYEQYF.

The chain recombines TRBV7-9 with TRBJ2-3; 8 nucleotides align to TRBD1. The CDR3 is 16 amino acids. Germline values: CDR1 SEHNR, CDR2 FQNEAQ (reference sequence). J gave up 2 bases and V 1 base, and 5 bases lay outside the gene matches. This chain's CDR3 is CASSLGPGQVTDTQYF. The CDR3 region has the DNA TGTGCCAGCAGCTTAGGCCCGGGACAGGTCACAGATACGCAGTATTTT.

The chain uses TRBV11-2 and TRBJ2-2; the match to TRBD2 covers 11 bases. Germline trimming cut 1 base from V and 7 bases from J; bases unmatched to any gene: 11. The CDR3 length is 18 residues. Per germline, CDR1 SGHAT and CDR2 FQNNGV. The CDR3 region is CASSLGVLAGGWVGELFF. CDR3 coding DNA: TGTGCCAGCAGCTTAGGGGTCCTAGCGGGAGGATGGGTCGGGGAGCTGTTTTTT.

J is TRBJ1-1 and V is TRBV11-3; D perhaps matches TRBD1 (6 bases). CDR3 length: 15 residues. V was cut by 1 base and J by 1 base, with 10 bases left in between. Germline V CDR1 and CDR2: SGHNT, YENEEA. The CDR3 loop reads CASSLGGTSNTEAFF. The CDR3 DNA reads TGTGCCAGCAGCTTAGGTGGGACATCGAACACTGAAGCTTTCTTT.

The chain carries TRBV7-9 and TRBJ1-2, with D unclear. The germline V gene encodes CDR1 SEHNR and CDR2 FQNEAQ (reference sequence). This CDR3 has 13 residues. Trimming shortened V by 5 bases and J by 2 bases, and 9 bases separated the two germline ends. CDR3 region: CASSPGFNYGYTF. For the CDR3, the DNA is TGTGCCAGCAGCCCTGGGTTCAACTATGGCTACACCTTC.

The rearrangement links TRBV15 to TRBJ2-3; perhaps TRBD1 as D (6 bases). This CDR3 is 14 amino acids long. V lost 5 bases, J lost 3 bases, and 12 bases lay in between. Per germline, CDR1 LNHNV and CDR2 YYDKDF (reference sequence). The CDR3 nucleotides are TGTGCCACCAGCCGCCTAAGGGGGACAGATACGCAGTATTTT. This translates into CATSRLRGTDTQYF. Combining the CDR3 with reference TRBV15 and TRBJ2-3 gives the whole variable domain DAMVIQNPRYQVTQFGKPVTLSCSQTLNHNVMYWYQQKSSQAPKLLFHYYDKDFNNEADTPDNFQSRRPNTSFCFLDIRSPGLGDTAMYLCATSRLRGTDTQYFGPGTRLTVL.

V is TRBV20-1 and J is TRBJ1-1, with D possibly matching TRBD1 (6 bases). CDR1 is DFQATT and CDR2 is SNEGSKA in the germline V gene (reference sequence). This CDR3 has 11 amino acids. Trimming stripped 3 bases from V and 8 bases from J, with 10 bases between. The CDR3 DNA is TGCAGTGCTAGGGGACACCTCGAAGCTTTCTTT. Protein sequence: CSARGHLEAFF.

The chain joins TRBV28 to TRBJ2-2; D is perhaps TRBD2 (7 bases). Germline CDR1 reads MDHEN; CDR2 reads SYDVKM. This CDR3 contains 15 residues. Trimming took 10 bases from V and 3 from J, leaving 18 bases between them. The DNA for the CDR3 is TGTGCCACCTCCACGGGGGGCGCCGACACCGGGGAGCTGTTTTTT. It is translated as CATSTGGADTGELFF. The full variable domain, completed using reference TRBV28 and TRBJ2-2, is DVKVTQSSRYLVKRTGEKVFLECVQDMDHENMFWYRQDPGLGLRLIYFSYDVKMKEKGDIPEGYSVSREKKERFSLILESASTNQTSMYLCATSTGGADTGELFFGEGSRLTVL.

The chain joins TRBV7-2 to TRBJ2-3; the D call may be TRBD1 or TRBD2 (7 bases each). Looked up from germline, CDR1 is SGHTA and CDR2 is FQGNSA. V lost 5 bases to trimming and J lost 2 bases, with 17 bases between them. The CDR3 is 16 amino acids. In DNA, the CDR3 is TGTGCCAGCAGCCCCTGGGGGGGACAGATCACAGATACGCAGTATTTT. Translating it yields CASSPWGGQITDTQYF. Full variable domain (missing parts from reference TRBV7-2 and TRBJ2-3): GAGVSQSPSNKVTEKGKDVELRCDPISGHTALYWYRQSLGQGLEFLIYFQGNSAPDKSGLPSDRFSAERTGGSVSTLTIQRTQQEDSAVYLCASSPWGGQITDTQYFGPGTRLTVL.

The chain has TRBV2 and TRBJ2-1; TRBD2 matches 12 bases. The CDR3 sequence is 16 residues long. In germline, CDR1 is SNHLY, CDR2 FYNNEI. V gave up 3 bases and J gave up 9 bases; unmatched junction bases: 9. As DNA, the CDR3 is TGTGCCAGCAGTGACATAGGACTAGCGGGAAGGGTTGAGCAGTTCTTC. This gives the protein CASSDIGLAGRVEQFF.